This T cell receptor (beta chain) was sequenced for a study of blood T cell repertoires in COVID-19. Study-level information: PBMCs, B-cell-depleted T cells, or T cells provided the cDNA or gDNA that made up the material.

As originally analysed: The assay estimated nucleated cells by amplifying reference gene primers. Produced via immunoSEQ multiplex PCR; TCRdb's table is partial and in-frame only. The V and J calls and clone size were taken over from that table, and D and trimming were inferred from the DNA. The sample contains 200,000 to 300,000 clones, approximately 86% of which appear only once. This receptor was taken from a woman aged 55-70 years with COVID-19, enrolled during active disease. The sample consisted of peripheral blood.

The CDR3 DNA sequence: TGCGCCAGCAGCTACCTAGCCGGCGCTGAGCAGTTCTTC. Its protein product is CASSYLAGAEQFF. This rearrangement joins TRBV5-1 to TRBJ2-1, with TRBD2 as a possible D gene (5 bases). V was shortened by 3 bases and J by 9 bases, with 13 bases between the two germline ends. CDR1 and CDR2 from the germline V gene are SGHRS and YFSETQ. The CDR3 totals 13 residues.